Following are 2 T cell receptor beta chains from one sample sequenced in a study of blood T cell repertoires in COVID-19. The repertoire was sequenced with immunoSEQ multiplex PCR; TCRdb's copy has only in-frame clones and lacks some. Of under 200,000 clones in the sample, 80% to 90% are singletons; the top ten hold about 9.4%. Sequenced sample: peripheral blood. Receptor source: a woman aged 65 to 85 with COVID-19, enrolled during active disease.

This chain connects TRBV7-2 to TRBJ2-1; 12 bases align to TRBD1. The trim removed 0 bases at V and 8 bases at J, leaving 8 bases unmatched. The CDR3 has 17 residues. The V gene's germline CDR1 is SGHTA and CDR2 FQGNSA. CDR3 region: CASSLALGTGGWHEQFF. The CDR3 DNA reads TGTGCCAGCAGCTTAGCGCTGGGGACAGGGGGCTGGCATGAGCAGTTCTTC.

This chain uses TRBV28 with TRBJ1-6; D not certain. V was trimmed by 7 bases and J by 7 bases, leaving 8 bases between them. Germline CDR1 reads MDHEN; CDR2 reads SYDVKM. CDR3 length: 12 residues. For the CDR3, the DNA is TGTGCCAGCAACAATCCCAATTCACCCCTCCACTTT. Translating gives CASNNPNSPLHF.